The rows below give T cell receptor beta chains drawn from one sample of a study of T cells in localized non-small cell lung cancer. Assay used: immunoSEQ multiplex PCR; TCRdb lists only in-frame clones, some missing. The sample includes just under 35,000 clones, less than 95% of them seen just once. The sequencing here drew on peripheral blood mononuclear cells, taken before any cancer treatment. These receptors were taken from a female donor aged 60 or older with stage II lung adenocarcinoma. Both conserved end residues are part of each CDR3. Each record gives: clone size, D gene, J gene, V gene, CDR3 protein, CDR3 DNA. A D gene is named only where the DNA matches it firmly. The listing skips clone size in some rows; elsewhere it reads once, few, many or a size class.

-,-,TRBJ2-7,TRBV10-1,CASSKDGSSYEQYF,TGCGCCAGCAGTAAGGATGGCAGCTCCTACGAGCAGTACTTC
-,TRBD1,TRBJ2-7,TRBV7-2,CASSFLRTGVEQYF,TGTGCCAGCAGCTTCCTTCGGACAGGGGTAGAGCAGTACTTC
-,TRBD1,TRBJ1-2,TRBV5-6,CASSPTGTGVVYGYTF,TGTGCCAGCAGCCCGACCGGGACAGGGGTAGTCTATGGCTACACCTTC
-,-,TRBJ1-5,TRBV7-9,CASSSAGVQQPQHF,TGTGCCAGCAGCTCCGCCGGGGTTCAGCAGCCCCAGCATTTT
-,-,TRBJ2-1,TRBV7-6,CASSREGGGVSSYNEQFF,TGTGCCAGCAGCCGAGAGGGGGGCGGGGTAAGCTCCTACAATGAGCAGTTCTTC
-,-,TRBJ1-3,TRBV6-5,CASSYFGGGSGNTIYF,TGTGCCAGCAGTTACTTTGGGGGAGGGTCTGGAAACACCATATATTTT
-,-,TRBJ1-2,TRBV28,CASSSYGYTF,TGTGCCAGCAGTTCGTATGGCTACACCTTC
once,TRBD2,TRBJ2-5,TRBV2,CASSPPGLQETQYF,TGTGCCAGCAGTCCTCCGGGACTACAAGAGACCCAGTACTTC
-,-,TRBJ1-4,TRBV13,CASSLMEEKLFF,TGTGCCAGCAGCCTCATGGAGGAAAAACTGTTTTTT
-,-,TRBJ1-4,TRBV5-1,CASSLEGRDEKLFF,TGCGCCAGCAGCTTGGAGGGTCGGGATGAAAAACTGTTTTTT
few,-,TRBJ1-2,TRBV18,CASSPPLAGADGYTF,TGTGCCAGCTCACCACCCCTAGCGGGGGCAGATGGCTACACCTTC
-,TRBD1,TRBJ2-7,TRBV5-1,CASTSGQGAGEQYF,TGCGCCAGCACCTCCGGACAGGGGGCCGGTGAGCAGTACTTC
-,TRBD1,TRBJ1-2,TRBV15,CATSSGQGEFGYTF,TGTGCCACCAGCAGTGGACAGGGGGAGTTTGGCTACACCTTC
once,TRBD1,TRBJ1-6,TRBV30,CAWRIRGGDNSPLHF,TGTGCCTGGAGGATCAGGGGGGGCGATAATTCACCCCTCCACTTT
-,TRBD1,TRBJ1-1,TRBV28,CASHLTDRGRTEAFF,TGTGCCTCACATTTGACAGACAGGGGGAGAACTGAAGCTTTCTTT
-,-,TRBJ2-7,TRBV15,CATSREAGSSYEQYF,TGTGCCACCAGCAGAGAGGCAGGGAGCTCCTACGAGCAGTACTTC
-,-,TRBJ1-3,TRBV15,CATSRSLLGGGNTIYF,TGTGCCACCAGCAGAAGTCTGCTGGGCGGTGGAAACACCATATATTTT
-,-,TRBJ2-1,TRBV18,CASSPKNEAHREQFF,TGTGCCAGCTCACCGAAAAACGAGGCCCATCGTGAGCAGTTCTTC
-,-,TRBJ2-7,TRBV28,CASSLQGTAYEQYF,TGTGCCAGCAGTTTACAAGGGACCGCCTACGAGCAGTACTTC
-,-,TRBJ2-3,TRBV5-8,CASSPGLSKDTQYF,TGTGCCAGCAGCCCCGGACTGTCCAAAGATACGCAGTATTTT
-,TRBD1,TRBJ1-1,TRBV10-1,CASSFTGGTEAFF,TGCGCCAGCAGTTTTACAGGGGGCACTGAAGCTTTCTTT
-,-,TRBJ1-2,TRBV27,CASSSEANYGYTF,TGTGCCAGCAGTTCGGAAGCTAACTATGGCTACACCTTC